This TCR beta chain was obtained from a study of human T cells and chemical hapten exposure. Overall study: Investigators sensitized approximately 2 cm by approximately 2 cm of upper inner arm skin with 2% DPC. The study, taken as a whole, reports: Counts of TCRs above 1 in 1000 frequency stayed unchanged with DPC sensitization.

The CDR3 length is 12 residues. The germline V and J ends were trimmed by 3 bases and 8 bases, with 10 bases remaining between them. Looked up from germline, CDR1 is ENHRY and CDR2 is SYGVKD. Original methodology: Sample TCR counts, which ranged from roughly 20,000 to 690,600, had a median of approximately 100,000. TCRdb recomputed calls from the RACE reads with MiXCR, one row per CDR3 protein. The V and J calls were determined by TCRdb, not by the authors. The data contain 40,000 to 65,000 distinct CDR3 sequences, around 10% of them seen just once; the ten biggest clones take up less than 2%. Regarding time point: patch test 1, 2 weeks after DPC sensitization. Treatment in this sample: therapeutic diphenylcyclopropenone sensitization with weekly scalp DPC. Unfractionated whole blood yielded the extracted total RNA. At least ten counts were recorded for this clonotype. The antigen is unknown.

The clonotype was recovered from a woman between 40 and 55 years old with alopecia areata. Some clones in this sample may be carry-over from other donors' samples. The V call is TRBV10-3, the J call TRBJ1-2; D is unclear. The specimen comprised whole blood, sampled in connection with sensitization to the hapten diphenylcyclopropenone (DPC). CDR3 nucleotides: TGTGCCATCAGTGAAAGAAAGGACGGCTACACCTTC. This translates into CAISERKDGYTF.